This T cell receptor beta chain is from a study of T cells after yellow fever vaccination. The germline V gene has CDR1 LNHDA and CDR2 SQIVND (reference sequence). CDR3 length: 15 residues. V lost 7 bases, J lost 4 bases, and 7 bases stayed unmatched. General study findings and limits: Most clones from primary vaccination resurfaced after the booster (around 95% CD4, around 91% CD8). A limited proportion of clonotypes was detected within both the CD4 and CD8 compartments.

This clonotype was seen a handful of times. Its antigen is as yet unknown. Universal primer sites and UMIs were introduced during 5'RACE template-switching synthesis of TCR cDNA. TCRdb redid the calling of the 5' RACE reads with MiXCR, one entry per CDR3 protein. Counted here are some 560,000 distinct CDR3 sequences, approximately 16% occurring once; the ten biggest clones make up roughly 17%. The sequences come from PBMCs, collected about 5 days after the first yellow fever vaccination. The chain has TRBV19 and TRBJ2-1, with 10 bases lining up with TRBD2. The sequence came from a young man who received the YFV17D yellow fever vaccine. CDR3 DNA: TGTGCCAGTAAAGTCGAACTAGCGGGGTACAATGAGCAGTTCTTC. It yields the protein CASKVELAGYNEQFF.